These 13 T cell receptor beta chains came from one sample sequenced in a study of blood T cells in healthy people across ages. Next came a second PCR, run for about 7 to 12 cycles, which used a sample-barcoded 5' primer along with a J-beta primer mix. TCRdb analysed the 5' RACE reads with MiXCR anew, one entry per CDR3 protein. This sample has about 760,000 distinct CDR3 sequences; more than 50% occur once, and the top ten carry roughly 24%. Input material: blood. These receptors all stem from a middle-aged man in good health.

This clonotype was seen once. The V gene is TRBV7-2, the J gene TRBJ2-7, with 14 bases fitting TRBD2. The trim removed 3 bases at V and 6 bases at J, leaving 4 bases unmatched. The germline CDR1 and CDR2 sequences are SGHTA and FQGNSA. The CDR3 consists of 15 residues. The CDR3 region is CASSLTSGGVSEQYF. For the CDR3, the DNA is TGTGCCAGCAGCTTGACTAGCGGGGGGGTGTCCGAGCAGTACTTC.

CDR3 bases: TGCAGTGCTAAGGACTACCCTTACAATGAGCAGTACTTC. Translation: CSAKDYPYNEQYF. This chain links TRBV20-1 with TRBJ2-7; D perhaps matches TRBD2 (6 bases). This CDR3 comprises 13 residues. V lost 4 bases and J lost 7, with 17 bases in between. From germline, CDR1 is DFQATT and CDR2 SNEGSKA (reference sequence).

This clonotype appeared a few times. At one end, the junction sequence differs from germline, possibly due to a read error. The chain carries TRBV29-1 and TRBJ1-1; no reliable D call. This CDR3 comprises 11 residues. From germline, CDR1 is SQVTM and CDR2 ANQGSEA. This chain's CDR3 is CSVEKNTEAFF. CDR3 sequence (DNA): TGCAGTGTTGAGAAGAACACTGAAGCTTTCTTT.

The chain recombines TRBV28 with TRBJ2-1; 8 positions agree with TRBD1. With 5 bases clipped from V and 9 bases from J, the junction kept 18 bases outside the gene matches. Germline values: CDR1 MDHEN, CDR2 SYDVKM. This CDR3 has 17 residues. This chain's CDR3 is CASSSQGASRKFGEQFF. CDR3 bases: TGTGCCAGCAGTAGTCAGGGGGCGTCGCGTAAATTTGGTGAGCAGTTCTTC.

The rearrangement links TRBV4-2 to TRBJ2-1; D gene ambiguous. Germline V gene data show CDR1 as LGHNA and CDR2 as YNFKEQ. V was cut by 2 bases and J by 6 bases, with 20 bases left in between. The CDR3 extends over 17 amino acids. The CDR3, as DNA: TGTGCCAGCAGCCAACCCAAAACGCCTGGGTTCTCCAATGAGCAGTTCTTC. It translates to CASSQPKTPGFSNEQFF.

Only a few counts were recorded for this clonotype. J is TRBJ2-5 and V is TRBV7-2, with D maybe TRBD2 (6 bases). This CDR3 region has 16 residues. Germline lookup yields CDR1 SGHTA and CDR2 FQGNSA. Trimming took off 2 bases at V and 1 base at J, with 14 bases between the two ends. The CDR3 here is CASSLLSAGSQETQYF. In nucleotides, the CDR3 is TGTGCCAGCAGCTTACTTTCGGCCGGGAGCCAAGAGACCCAGTACTTC.

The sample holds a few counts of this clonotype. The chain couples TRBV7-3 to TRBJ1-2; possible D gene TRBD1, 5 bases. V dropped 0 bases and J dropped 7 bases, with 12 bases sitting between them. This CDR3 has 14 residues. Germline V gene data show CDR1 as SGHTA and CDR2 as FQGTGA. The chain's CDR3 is CASSLTGGLSGYTF. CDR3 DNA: TGTGCCAGCAGCTTAACTGGGGGACTCAGTGGCTACACCTTC.

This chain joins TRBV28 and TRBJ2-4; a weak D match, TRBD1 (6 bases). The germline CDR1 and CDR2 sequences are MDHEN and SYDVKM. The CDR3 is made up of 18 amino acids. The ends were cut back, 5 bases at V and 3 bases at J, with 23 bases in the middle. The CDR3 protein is CASSPIGRGIIGKNIQYF. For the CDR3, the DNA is TGTGCCAGCAGTCCGATAGGAAGGGGGATTATCGGCAAAAACATTCAGTACTTC.

The CDR3 here is CASSLGISGRPYEQYF. Written as DNA, the CDR3 is TGTGCCAGCAGTTTAGGGATTAGCGGGAGGCCCTACGAGCAGTACTTC. This chain uses TRBV28 with TRBJ2-5, with TRBD2 matching over 10 bases. The assigned J gene may be wrong: the sequence end matches TRBJ2-7 better. The CDR3 sequence is 16 residues long. Germline lookup yields CDR1 MDHEN and CDR2 SYDVKM.

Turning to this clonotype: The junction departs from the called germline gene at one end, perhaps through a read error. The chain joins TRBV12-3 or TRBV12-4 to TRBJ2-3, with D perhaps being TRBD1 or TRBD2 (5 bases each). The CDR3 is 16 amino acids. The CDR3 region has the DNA TGCGCCAGCAGTCCCGGGACCGCTCAGACTACAGATATGCAGTATTTT. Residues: CASSPGTAQTTDMQYF.

CDR3 in amino acids: CASGPSEQYF. In DNA, the CDR3 is TGTGCCAGCGGGCCAAGCGAGCAGTACTTC. This rearrangement joins TRBV6-2 or TRBV6-3 to TRBJ2-7; D not resolved. This CDR3 contains 10 residues. Trimming cost V 8 bases and J 6 bases, with 8 bases left between them. Germline V gene lookup returns CDR1 MNHEY and CDR2 SVGEGT.

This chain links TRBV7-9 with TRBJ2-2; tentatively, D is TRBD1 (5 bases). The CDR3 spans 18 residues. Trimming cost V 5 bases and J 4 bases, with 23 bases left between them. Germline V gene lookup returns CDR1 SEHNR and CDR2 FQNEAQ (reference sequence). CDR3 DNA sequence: TGTGCCAGCAGCCTACGAAAAATTGGACATAGGCCCACCGGGGAGCTGTTTTTT. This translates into CASSLRKIGHRPTGELFF.

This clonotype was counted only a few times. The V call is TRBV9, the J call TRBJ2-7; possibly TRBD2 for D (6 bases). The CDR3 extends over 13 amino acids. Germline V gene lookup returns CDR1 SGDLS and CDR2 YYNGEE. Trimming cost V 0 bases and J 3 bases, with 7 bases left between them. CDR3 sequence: CASSVGGDYEQYF. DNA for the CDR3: TGTGCCAGCAGCGTAGGGGGGGACTACGAGCAGTACTTC.